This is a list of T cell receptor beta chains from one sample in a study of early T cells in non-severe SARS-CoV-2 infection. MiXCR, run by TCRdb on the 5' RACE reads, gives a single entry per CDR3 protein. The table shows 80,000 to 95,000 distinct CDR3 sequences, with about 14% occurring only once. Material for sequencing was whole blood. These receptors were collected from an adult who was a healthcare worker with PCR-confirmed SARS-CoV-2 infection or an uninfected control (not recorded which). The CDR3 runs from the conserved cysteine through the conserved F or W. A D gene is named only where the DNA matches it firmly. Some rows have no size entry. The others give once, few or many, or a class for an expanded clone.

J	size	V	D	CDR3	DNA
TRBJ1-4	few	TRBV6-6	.	CASRRAGATNEKLFF	TGTGCCAGCAGACGAGCCGGGGCGACTAATGAAAAACTGTTTTTT
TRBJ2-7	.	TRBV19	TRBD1	CASNSGQGVNEQYF	TGTGCCAGTAACTCCGGGCAGGGGGTCAACGAGCAGTACTTC
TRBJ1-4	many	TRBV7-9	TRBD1	CASSLLGQVGEKLFF	TGTGCCAGCAGCTTATTGGGACAGGTGGGCGAAAAACTGTTTTTT
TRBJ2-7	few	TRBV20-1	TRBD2	CSASPLAGFYEQYF	TGCAGTGCCAGCCCACTAGCGGGGTTCTACGAGCAGTACTTC
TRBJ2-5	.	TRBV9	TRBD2	CASAAGIEETQYF	TGTGCCAGCGCAGCGGGGATTGAAGAGACCCAGTACTTC
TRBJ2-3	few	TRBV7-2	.	CASSRGGRTTDTQYF	TGTGCCAGCAGCCGGGGTGGACGGACCACAGATACGCAGTATTTT
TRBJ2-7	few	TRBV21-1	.	CATTSEQHSYEQYF	TGTGCCACCACGAGTGAACAGCACTCCTACGAGCAGTACTTC
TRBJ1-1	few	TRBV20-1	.	CSARDIYRKSGPEAFF	TGCAGTGCTAGAGATATTTACAGAAAGTCCGGACCTGAAGCTTTCTTT
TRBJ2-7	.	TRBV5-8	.	CASSLSPEQYF	TGTGCCAGCAGCTTGTCGCCCGAGCAGTACTTC
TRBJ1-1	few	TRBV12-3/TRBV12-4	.	CASSFGRDTEAFF	TGTGCCAGCAGTTTTGGGCGGGACACTGAAGCTTTCTTT
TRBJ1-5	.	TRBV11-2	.	CASSLTRNQPQHF	TGTGCCAGCAGCTTAACCCGGAATCAGCCCCAGCATTTT
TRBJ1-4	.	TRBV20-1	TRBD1	CSARGGQGNEKLFF	TGCAGTGCTAGGGGAGGACAGGGGAATGAAAAACTGTTTTTT
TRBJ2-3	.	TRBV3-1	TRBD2	CASSPGVAGAGDTQYF	TGTGCCAGCAGCCCGGGGGTAGCGGGGGCTGGGGATACGCAGTATTTT
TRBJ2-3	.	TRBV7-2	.	CASSPGSGDTQYF	TGTGCCAGCAGCCCCGGTTCGGGTGATACGCAGTATTTT
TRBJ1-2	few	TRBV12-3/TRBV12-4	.	CASSSPWGDYGYTF	TGTGCCAGCAGTTCCCCCTGGGGGGACTATGGCTACACCTTC
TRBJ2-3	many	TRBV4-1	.	CASSHGGTDTQYF	TGCGCCAGCAGCCACGGGGGCACAGATACGCAGTATTTT
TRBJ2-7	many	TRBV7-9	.	CASSLEGWRNGYEQYF	TGTGCCAGCAGCTTAGAGGGTTGGCGGAATGGCTACGAGCAGTACTTC
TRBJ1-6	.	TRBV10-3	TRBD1	CAITSTGGGSPLHF	TGTGCCATCACTTCGACAGGGGGAGGTTCACCCCTCCACTTT
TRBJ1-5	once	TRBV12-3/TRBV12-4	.	CASSPVWGRGQPQHF	TGTGCCAGCAGTCCGGTTTGGGGGCGCGGTCAGCCCCAGCATTTT
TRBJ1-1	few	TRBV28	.	CASSWNIGTEAFF	TGTGCCAGCAGTTGGAATATAGGGACTGAAGCTTTCTTT
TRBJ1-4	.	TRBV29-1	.	CSVEGDATNEKLFF	TGCAGCGTTGAAGGGGACGCAACTAATGAAAAACTGTTTTTT
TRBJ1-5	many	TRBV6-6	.	CASSPPGGINQPQHF	TGTGCCAGCAGCCCCCCCGGGGGGATCAATCAGCCCCAGCATTTT
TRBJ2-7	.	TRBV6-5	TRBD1	CASSKGRQGSIWEQYF	TGTGCCAGCAGTAAGGGGCGACAGGGTTCAATTTGGGAGCAGTACTTC
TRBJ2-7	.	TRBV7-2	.	CASSLLWREQYF	TGTGCCAGCAGCCTACTTTGGCGGGAGCAGTACTTC
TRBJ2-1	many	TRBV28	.	CASSSSGALYNEQFF	TGTGCCAGCAGTAGTAGCGGTGCCCTCTACAATGAGCAGTTCTTC
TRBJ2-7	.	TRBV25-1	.	CASSIAGSYEQYF	TGTGCCAGCAGTATAGCAGGGAGCTACGAGCAGTACTTC
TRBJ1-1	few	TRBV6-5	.	CASSYSLLPNTEAFF	TGTGCCAGCAGTTACTCGCTACTGCCGAACACTGAAGCTTTCTTT
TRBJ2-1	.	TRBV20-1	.	CSAREQPYNEQFF	TGCAGTGCTAGAGAACAGCCCTACAATGAGCAGTTCTTC
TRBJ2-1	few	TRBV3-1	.	CASEPEQFF	TGTGCCAGCGAACCCGAGCAGTTCTTC
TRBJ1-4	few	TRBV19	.	CATRRLESSNEKLFF	TGTGCCACAAGGCGTCTGGAATCTTCTAATGAAAAACTGTTTTTT
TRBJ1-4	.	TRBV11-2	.	CASSLAPTGVNEKLFF	TGTGCCAGCAGCTTAGCCCCCACGGGGGTAAATGAAAAACTGTTTTTT
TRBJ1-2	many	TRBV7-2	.	CASSLHDGNYGYTF	TGTGCCAGCAGCCTACACGACGGGAACTATGGCTACACCTTC
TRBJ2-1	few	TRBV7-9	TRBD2	CASSLAREGFNFEQFF	TGTGCCAGCAGCTTAGCGCGGGAGGGCTTTAATTTTGAGCAGTTCTTC
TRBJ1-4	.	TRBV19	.	CASSISGNEKLFF	TGTGCCAGTAGTATAAGTGGAAATGAAAAACTGTTTTTT
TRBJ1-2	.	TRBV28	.	CASSTGAYGYTF	TGTGCCAGCAGTACGGGGGCCTATGGCTACACCTTC
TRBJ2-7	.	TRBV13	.	CASSLVGRSYEQYF	TGTGCCAGCAGCTTAGTAGGCCGCTCCTACGAGCAGTACTTC
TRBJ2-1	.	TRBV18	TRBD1	CASSLIHPPDRGSDNEQFF	TGTGCCAGCTCACTCATCCACCCCCCGGACAGGGGATCTGACAATGAGCAGTTCTTC
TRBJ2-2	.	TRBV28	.	CASRGDRSTGELFF	TGTGCCAGCAGGGGGGACCGAAGCACCGGGGAGCTGTTTTTT
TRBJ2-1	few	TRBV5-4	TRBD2	CASSLVLAGTYNEQFF	TGTGCCAGCAGCTTGGTACTAGCGGGGACTTACAATGAGCAGTTCTTC
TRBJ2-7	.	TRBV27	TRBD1	CASSLAGTGDEQYF	TGTGCCAGCAGTTTAGCCGGGACAGGGGACGAGCAGTACTTC
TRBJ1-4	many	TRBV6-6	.	CASSYSGSTNEKLFF	TGTGCCAGCAGTTACTCTGGATCAACTAATGAAAAACTGTTTTTT
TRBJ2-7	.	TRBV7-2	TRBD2	CASSFPLPAGETYEQYF	TGTGCCAGCAGCTTCCCCCTCCCAGCGGGGGAGACCTACGAGCAGTACTTC
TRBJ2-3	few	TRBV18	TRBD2	CASSPTSGGARSTDTQYF	TGTGCCAGCTCACCTACTAGCGGGGGGGCCCGGAGCACAGATACGCAGTATTTT
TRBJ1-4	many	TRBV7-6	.	CASSLGGRRNEKLFF	TGTGCCAGCAGCTTAGGGGGACGGCGAAATGAAAAACTGTTTTTT
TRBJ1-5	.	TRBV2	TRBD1	CASSGTGGQPQHF	TGTGCCAGCAGCGGGACAGGGGGTCAGCCCCAGCATTTT
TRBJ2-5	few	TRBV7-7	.	CASSLGRSIDKMGFQETQYF	TGTGCTAGCAGCTTAGGCCGCAGTATAGACAAAATGGGGTTCCAAGAGACCCAGTACTTC
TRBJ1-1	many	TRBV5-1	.	CASSLGGGNTEAFF	TGCGCCAGCAGCTTGGGCGGGGGGAACACTGAAGCTTTCTTT
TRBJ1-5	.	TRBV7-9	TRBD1	CASSLTGGNQPQHF	TGTGCCAGCAGCTTGACAGGGGGCAATCAGCCCCAGCATTTT
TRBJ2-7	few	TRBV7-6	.	CASSSNGYEQYF	TGTGCCAGCAGCTCCAACGGGTACGAGCAGTACTTC
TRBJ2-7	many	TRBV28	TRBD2	CASTREDNEQYF	TGTGCCAGCACCCGGGAGGACAACGAGCAGTACTTC